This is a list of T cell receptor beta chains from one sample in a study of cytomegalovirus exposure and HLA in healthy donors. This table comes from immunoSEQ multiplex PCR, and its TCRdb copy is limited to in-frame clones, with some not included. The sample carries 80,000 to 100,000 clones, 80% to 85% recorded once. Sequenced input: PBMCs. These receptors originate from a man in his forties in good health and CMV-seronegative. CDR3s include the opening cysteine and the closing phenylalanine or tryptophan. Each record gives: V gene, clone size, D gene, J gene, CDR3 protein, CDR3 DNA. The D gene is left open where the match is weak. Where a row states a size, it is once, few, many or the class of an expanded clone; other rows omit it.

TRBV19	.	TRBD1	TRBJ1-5	CASSPEDRGNQPQHF	TGTGCCAGTAGTCCTGAGGACAGGGGAAATCAGCCCCAGCATTTT
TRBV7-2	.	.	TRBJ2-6	CASNSQGSPGANVLTF	TGTGCCAGCAACTCCCAGGGAAGCCCTGGGGCCAACGTCCTGACTTTC
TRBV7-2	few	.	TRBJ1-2	CASSLVKQGLSGYTF	TGTGCCAGCAGCTTAGTGAAACAGGGTCTCTCTGGCTACACCTTC
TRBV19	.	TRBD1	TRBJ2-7	CASSIGTGGCEQYF	TGTGCCAGTAGTATTGGGACAGGGGGATGCGAGCAGTACTTC
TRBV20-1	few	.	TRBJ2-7	CSAHRVDEQYF	TGCAGTGCTCACAGGGTTGACGAGCAGTACTTC
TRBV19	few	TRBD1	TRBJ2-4	CASSIAPDRNWRSTKNIQYF	TGTGCCAGTAGTATAGCACCGGACAGGAACTGGCGTAGCACAAAAAACATTCAGTACTTC
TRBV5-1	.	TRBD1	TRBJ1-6	CASSLHRRDRASSYNSPLHF	TGCGCCAGCAGCTTACACCGCAGGGACAGGGCGAGCTCCTATAATTCACCCCTCCACTTT
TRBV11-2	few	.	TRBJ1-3	CASSLLSGLPEDTIYF	TGTGCCAGCAGCTTATTAAGCGGGCTACCGGAGGACACCATATATTTT
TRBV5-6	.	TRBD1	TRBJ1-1	CASSYTGVTEAFF	TGTGCCAGCAGCTATACAGGGGTTACTGAAGCTTTCTTT
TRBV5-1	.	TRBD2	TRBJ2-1	CASSLMSGGEQFF	TGCGCCAGCAGCTTGATGAGCGGGGGTGAGCAGTTCTTC
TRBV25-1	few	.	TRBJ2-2	CASRGTRTVAGELFF	TGTGCCAGCAGGGGGACAAGGACCGTCGCCGGGGAGCTGTTTTTT
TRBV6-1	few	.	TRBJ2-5	CASRLQGWETQYF	TGTGCCAGCAGGCTGCAGGGGTGGGAGACCCAGTACTTC
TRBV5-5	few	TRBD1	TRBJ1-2	CASRLDREYGYTF	TGTGCCAGCAGACTAGACAGGGAGTATGGCTACACCTTC
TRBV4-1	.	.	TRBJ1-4	CASSQLQGAEKLFF	TGCGCCAGCAGCCAATTACAGGGCGCTGAAAAACTGTTTTTT
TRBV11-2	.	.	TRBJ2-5	CASSLVDSPRAQYF	TGTGCCAGCAGCTTAGTAGACAGTCCCCGGGCCCAGTACTTC
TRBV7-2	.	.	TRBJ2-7	CASSLVGGRGSSYEQYF	TGTGCCAGCAGCTTAGTGGGGGGCAGGGGGAGCTCCTACGAGCAGTACTTC
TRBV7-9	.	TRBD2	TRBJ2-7	CSSSMERGKDEQYF	TGTTCCAGCAGCATGGAGCGGGGGAAAGACGAGCAGTACTTC
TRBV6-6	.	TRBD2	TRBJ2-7	CASRWGLAGSYEQYF	TGTGCCAGCAGATGGGGACTAGCGGGGTCCTACGAGCAGTACTTC
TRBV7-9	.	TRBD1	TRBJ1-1	CASSLGQGYTEAFF	TGTGCCAGCAGCTTAGGACAGGGTTACACTGAAGCTTTCTTT
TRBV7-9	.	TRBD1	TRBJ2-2	CASSQRQGNTGELFF	TGTGCCAGCAGCCAGAGACAGGGGAACACCGGGGAGCTGTTTTTT
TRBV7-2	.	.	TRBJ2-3	CASSLEGEAGTQYF	TGTGCCAGCAGCTTAGAGGGGGAAGCAGGGACGCAGTATTTT
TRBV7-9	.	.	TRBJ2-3	CASSDEKGEFTQYF	TGTGCCAGCAGCGACGAAAAGGGGGAGTTTACGCAGTATTTT
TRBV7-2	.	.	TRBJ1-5	CASSPQSDQPQHF	TGTGCCAGCAGTCCTCAAAGCGATCAGCCCCAGCATTTT
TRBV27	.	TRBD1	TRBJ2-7	CASRDGQGADEQYF	TGTGCCAGCAGGGACGGACAGGGGGCCGACGAGCAGTACTTC
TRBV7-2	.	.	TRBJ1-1	CASSLEGGLNTEAFF	TGTGCCAGCAGCTTAGAGGGGGGGCTCAACACTGAAGCTTTCTTT
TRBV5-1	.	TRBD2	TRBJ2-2	CASNWEGNTGELFF	TGCGCCAGCAATTGGGAGGGGAACACCGGGGAGCTGTTTTTT
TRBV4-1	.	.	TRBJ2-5	CASSQDTGPLAQYF	TGCGCCAGCAGCCAAGATACAGGCCCCCTGGCCCAGTACTTC
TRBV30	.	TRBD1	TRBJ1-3	CATSSQGAAGNTIYF	TGTGCCACCTCGTCTCAGGGGGCGGCTGGAAACACCATATATTTT
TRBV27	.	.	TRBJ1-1	CASSLYQGGNTEAFF	TGTGCCAGCAGTTTATATCAGGGAGGGAACACTGAAGCTTTCTTT
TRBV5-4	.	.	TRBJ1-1	CASSQGVAGGTEAFF	TGTGCCAGCAGCCAAGGTGTGGCGGGGGGCACTGAAGCTTTCTTT
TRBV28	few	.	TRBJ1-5	CASSPGLRNQPQHF	TGTGCCAGCAGCCCAGGGTTGCGCAATCAGCCCCAGCATTTT
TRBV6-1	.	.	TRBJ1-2	CASTPQGQYGYTF	TGTGCCAGCACTCCTCAGGGGCAGTATGGCTACACCTTC
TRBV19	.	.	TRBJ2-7	CASSIVQGSSEQYF	TGTGCCAGTAGTATTGTCCAGGGATCTTCCGAGCAGTACTTC
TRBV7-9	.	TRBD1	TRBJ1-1	CASSPTGDTEAFF	TGTGCCAGCAGCCCCACAGGGGACACTGAAGCTTTCTTT
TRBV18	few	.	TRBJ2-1	CASSAESQAYNEQFF	TGTGCCAGCTCGGCCGAGTCACAGGCCTACAATGAGCAGTTCTTC
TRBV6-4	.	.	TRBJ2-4	CASSAGAGAKNIQYF	TGTGCCAGCAGTGCAGGGGCCGGTGCCAAAAACATTCAGTACTTC
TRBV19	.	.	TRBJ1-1	CASSIVPGETEAFF	TGTGCCAGTAGTATAGTTCCAGGCGAGACTGAAGCTTTCTTT
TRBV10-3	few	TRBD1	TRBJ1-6	CAISEGQGHDSPLHF	TGTGCCATCAGTGAGGGACAGGGGCACGATTCACCCCTCCACTTT
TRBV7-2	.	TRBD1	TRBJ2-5	CASSLVGRGSSETQYF	TGTGCCAGCAGCTTAGTCGGCAGGGGGTCTTCAGAGACCCAGTACTTC
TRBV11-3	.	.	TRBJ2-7	CASSSLTGKQYF	TGTGCCAGCAGCTCGCTTACAGGGAAGCAGTACTTC
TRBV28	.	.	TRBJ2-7	CASSPSTAYEQYF	TGTGCCAGCAGTCCCTCGACAGCCTACGAGCAGTACTTC
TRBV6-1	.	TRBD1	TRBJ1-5	CASRKTGAAQPQHF	TGTGCCAGCAGAAAAACAGGGGCGGCTCAGCCCCAGCATTTT
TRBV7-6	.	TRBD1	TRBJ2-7	CASSLEQGNTYEQYF	TGTGCCAGCAGCTTAGAACAGGGGAATACCTACGAGCAGTACTTC
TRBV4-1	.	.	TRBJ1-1	CASSQEGVMNTEAFF	TGCGCCAGCAGCCAAGAAGGAGTCATGAACACTGAAGCTTTCTTT